These 28 T cell receptor beta chains share one sample of origin, sequenced in a study of T cell repertoires in cytomegalovirus infection. The antigens of these receptors remain unknown. MiXCR, applied by TCRdb to the reads, yields one record per CDR3 protein. This table holds some 700,000 distinct CDR3 sequences, roughly a third found once. The sequencing here drew on cultured PBMCs, taken from culture after CMV antigen stimulation. The receptors originated from a human donor in good health (CMV status not recorded). Some clones in this sample may be carry-over from other donors' samples.

V is TRBV6-1 and J is TRBJ2-7; TRBD2 matches 12 bases. V lost 7 bases to trimming and J lost 7 bases; unmatched junction nucleotides: 5. This CDR3 has 13 residues. Germline V gene sequence: CDR1 MNHNS, CDR2 SASEGT. Here the CDR3 DNA reads TGTGCCAGCACGACTAGCGGGAGAGGGGAGCAGTACTTC. Translated, it gives CASTTSGRGEQYF.

This clonotype appeared a few times. The chain employs TRBV19 and TRBJ1-1, with 10 bases that match TRBD1. The germline gives CDR1 LNHDA, CDR2 SQIVND (reference sequence). Losses at the gene ends were 5 bases for V and 4 bases for J; bases not matched to a gene: 4. The CDR3 totals 14 residues. The chain's CDR3 is CASSPWDRGTEAFF. As DNA, the CDR3 is TGTGCCAGTAGTCCCTGGGACAGGGGCACTGAAGCTTTCTTT.

The V gene is TRBV28, the J gene TRBJ1-2; D is ambiguous. V shed 2 bases and J shed 4 bases, with 11 bases lying between them. Germline CDR1 MDHEN, CDR2 SYDVKM. The CDR3 has 14 amino acids. CDR3 region: CASSLISRFYGYTF. The CDR3 DNA reads as TGTGCCAGCAGTTTAATCAGTCGCTTCTATGGCTACACCTTC.

CDR3 sequence (DNA): TGTGCCAGCAGCCCGGGGACAACACTTTACGAGCAGTACTTC. Amino acid sequence: CASSPGTTLYEQYF. This chain connects TRBV7-4 to TRBJ2-7; TRBD1 is a possible D gene (6 bases). CDR1 SGHVT and CDR2 SQSDAQ come from the germline V gene. Trimming pared 5 bases from V and 4 bases from J, leaving 15 bases between. The CDR3 sequence is 14 residues long. Combining the CDR3 with reference TRBV7-4 and TRBJ2-7 gives the whole variable domain GAGVSQSPRYKVAKRGRDVALRCDSISGHVTLYWYRQTLGQGSEVLTYSQSDAQRDKSGRPSGRFSAERPERSVSTLKIQRTEQGDSAVYLCASSPGTTLYEQYFGPGTRLTVT.

This chain joins TRBV5-5 and TRBJ1-1; a weak D match, TRBD1 (5 bases). CDR1 is SGHKS and CDR2 is YYEKEE in the germline V gene (reference sequence). Trimming cost V 1 base and J 3 bases, with 13 bases left between them. CDR3 length: 15 residues. The chain's CDR3 is CASSLLLVRDTEAFF. The DNA for the CDR3 is TGTGCCAGCAGCTTGCTTCTGGTCAGGGACACTGAAGCTTTCTTT.

The chain has TRBV11-2 and TRBJ2-3, with 9 positions matching TRBD2. Trimming cost V 7 bases and J 2 bases; bases outside gene matches: 13. In germline, CDR1 is SGHAT, CDR2 FQNNGV. This CDR3 comprises 17 residues. This CDR3 is CASTPRGAGGITDTQYF. CDR3 sequence (DNA): TGTGCCAGCACCCCTCGGGGGGCGGGGGGGATCACAGATACGCAGTATTTT.

This clonotype came up a few times. Written as DNA, the CDR3 is TGTGCCAGCAGTCCTACAGGGTTATTGACCCAGTACTTC. Translation: CASSPTGLLTQYF. This chain uses TRBV6-1 with TRBJ2-5; the D gene is possibly TRBD1 (6 bases). The germline gives CDR1 MNHNS, CDR2 SASEGT. The V end was cut by 5 bases, the J end by 7 bases, with 14 bases between. This CDR3 region has 13 residues.

The V and J genes are TRBV6-6 and TRBJ2-3; weak D call: TRBD1 (5 bases). Trimming shortened V by 6 bases and J by 1 base, and 14 bases separated the two germline ends. CDR1 and CDR2 from the germline V gene are MNHNY and SVGAGI (reference sequence). The CDR3 totals 15 residues. CDR3 protein: CASRETVGGTDTQYF. The DNA for the CDR3 is TGTGCCAGCAGAGAGACAGTTGGGGGCACAGATACGCAGTATTTT.

The chain recombines TRBV11-2 with TRBJ2-2, with 7 bases that match TRBD2. CDR1 SGHAT and CDR2 FQNNGV come from the germline V gene. The CDR3 spans 17 residues. V shed 7 bases and J 0 bases; nucleotides not matched to a gene: 11. CDR3 DNA sequence: TGTGCCAGCACTTTCTTCACGGGGGGTTCGAACACCGGGGAGCTGTTTTTT. This translates into CASTFFTGGSNTGELFF.

V is TRBV7-6 and J is TRBJ2-7; the D gene is possibly TRBD1 (5 bases). Germline lookup yields CDR1 SGHVS and CDR2 FNYEAQ. Trimming pared 5 bases from V and 5 bases from J, leaving 10 bases between. The length of the CDR3 is 12 residues. CDR3 in DNA: TGTGCCAGCAGCACTTTAGGGGACGAGCAGTACTTC. Translated: CASSTLGDEQYF.

The sample holds one count of this clonotype. This rearrangement joins TRBV18 to TRBJ1-2; D unresolved. V gave up 2 bases and J gave up 4 bases, with 8 bases separating them. Per the germline V gene, CDR1 is KGHSH and CDR2 is LQKENI. This CDR3 contains 13 residues. The CDR3 is CASSPKDLYGYTF. Here the CDR3 DNA reads TGTGCCAGCTCACCAAAGGACCTCTATGGCTACACCTTC.

The chain has TRBV12-3 or TRBV12-4 and TRBJ1-2; tentatively, D is TRBD1 (6 bases). V lost 6 bases and J 3 bases, leaving 17 bases between the germline ends. This CDR3 contains 15 residues. The CDR3 nucleotides are TGTGCCAGCAGCCTAAGCGTACAGGGACACTATGGCTACACCTTC. It yields the protein CASSLSVQGHYGYTF.

This clonotype has just a few counts. The chain combines TRBV19 with TRBJ2-5, with 7 bases that match TRBD1. The CDR3 spans 15 residues. Per the germline V gene, CDR1 is LNHDA and CDR2 is SQIVND (reference sequence). V dropped 2 bases and J dropped 2; count of bases not matched to a gene: 5. The CDR3 coding sequence is TGTGCCAGTAGTATAAGGCAGACAGGGCAAGAGACCCAGTACTTC. This translates into CASSIRQTGQETQYF.

The chain combines TRBV20-1 with TRBJ2-5; no clear D. V was clipped by 0 bases and J by 0 bases, with 8 bases between them. The CDR3 extends over 14 amino acids. Germline V CDR1 and CDR2: DFQATT, SNEGSKA (reference sequence). The CDR3: CSARDIRNQETQYF. CDR3 sequence (DNA): TGCAGTGCTAGAGACATCCGGAACCAAGAGACCCAGTACTTC.

The chain recombines TRBV4-3 with TRBJ2-5; D is perhaps TRBD2 (5 bases). The CDR3 is made up of 17 amino acids. Trimming shortened V by 1 base and J by 5 bases, and 20 bases separated the two germline ends. Germline CDR1 and CDR2: LGHNA and YSLEER. For the CDR3, the DNA is TGCGCCAGCAGCCAAGGAGCGACCCTCGGAGGTTCGGAGACCCAGTACTTC. It yields the protein CASSQGATLGGSETQYF.

This clonotype was counted a few times. This chain connects TRBV7-9 to TRBJ2-7, with 7 positions matching TRBD1. Germline CDR1 is SEHNR and CDR2 is FQNEAQ (reference sequence). Trimming removed 5 bases from V and 2 bases from J; junction bases left unmatched: 9. The CDR3 runs 15 residues. The CDR3 here is CASSRRQGPTYEQYF. For the CDR3, the DNA is TGTGCCAGCAGCAGGAGACAGGGCCCAACCTACGAGCAGTACTTC.

The chain links TRBV5-1 to TRBJ1-2, with 11 positions matching TRBD1. Germline lookup yields CDR1 SGHRS and CDR2 YFSETQ. The CDR3 is 17 residues long. Unmatched junction bases numbered 10, after V lost 2 bases and J lost 4 bases. CDR3 sequence reads: CASSFGDRDRGAYGYTF. The CDR3 DNA follows: TGCGCCAGCAGCTTCGGCGACCGGGACAGGGGGGCCTATGGCTACACCTTC.

The genes are TRBV2 and TRBJ1-1; D uncertain. With 7 bases removed from V and 3 bases from J, the gap between germline ends came to 9 bases. Germline values: CDR1 SNHLY, CDR2 FYNNEI. This CDR3 comprises 12 residues. The CDR3 DNA sequence: TGTGCCAGCAAAGGAGAATACACTGAAGCTTTCTTT. It is translated as CASKGEYTEAFF.

The chain couples TRBV7-8 to TRBJ2-1; D is ambiguous. V was pared by 7 bases and J by 5 bases, with 15 bases between. Per the germline V gene, CDR1 is SGHVS and CDR2 is FQNEAQ. The CDR3 is 14 residues long. The CDR3 reads CASILIPGNNEQFF. CDR3 coding DNA: TGTGCCAGCATCCTCATCCCCGGAAACAATGAGCAGTTCTTC. The variable domain in full, with the rest retrieved from reference TRBV7-8 and TRBJ2-1, is GAGVSQSPRYKVAKRGQDVALRCDPISGHVSLFWYQQALGQGPEFLTYFQNEAQLDKSGLPSDRFFAERPEGSVSTLKIQRTQQEDSAVYLCASILIPGNNEQFFGPGTRLTVL.

This clonotype has only a few counts. This chain joins TRBV14 and TRBJ2-3; D gene ambiguous. V was clipped by 0 bases and J by 3 bases, with 4 bases between them. The CDR3 runs to 13 residues. Germline values: CDR1 SGHDN, CDR2 FVKESK. The CDR3 region is CASSQDLTDTQYF. As DNA, the CDR3 is TGTGCCAGCAGCCAAGACTTAACAGATACGCAGTATTTT.

The chain carries TRBV27 and TRBJ2-1, with D possibly being TRBD2 (5 bases). Trimming cost V 11 bases and J 7 bases, with 12 bases left between them. The CDR3 is 11 amino acids. The germline V gene encodes CDR1 MNHEY and CDR2 SMNVEV (reference sequence). The CDR3 loop reads CASAEGNEQFF. The DNA of the CDR3 is TGTGCCTCAGCAGAGGGAAATGAGCAGTTCTTC.

The genes are TRBV7-2 and TRBJ2-7; D is unresolved. The CDR3 has 15 residues. V was cut by 0 bases and J by 0 bases, with 9 bases left in between. Per germline, CDR1 SGHTA and CDR2 FQGNSA. Written as DNA, the CDR3 is TGTGCCAGCAGCTTAGCGGTGGGGTCCTCCTACGAGCAGTACTTC. Residues: CASSLAVGSSYEQYF. Filled out from reference TRBV7-2 and TRBJ2-7, the complete variable domain reads GAGVSQSPSNKVTEKGKDVELRCDPISGHTALYWYRQSLGQGLEFLIYFQGNSAPDKSGLPSDRFSAERTGGSVSTLTIQRTQQEDSAVYLCASSLAVGSSYEQYFGPGTRLTVT.

The sample holds many counts of this clonotype. This rearrangement joins TRBV7-2 to TRBJ1-5, with no clear D. CDR3 length: 15 residues. The V end lost 0 bases, the J end lost 3 bases, and 9 bases lay between the germline ends. In germline, CDR1 is SGHTA, CDR2 FQGNSA. In DNA form, the CDR3 reads TGTGCCAGCAGCTTAGCGTACACCGTCAATCAGCCCCAGCATTTT. Its protein product is CASSLAYTVNQPQHF.

The chain couples TRBV11-2 to TRBJ2-1, with D tentatively TRBD1 (5 bases). Germline assignment: CDR1 SGHAT and CDR2 FQNNGV. This CDR3 comprises 14 residues. Trimming removed 1 base from V and 9 bases from J, with 13 bases in between. The CDR3 region is CASSLVRAWGEQFF. The CDR3 nucleotides are TGTGCCAGCAGCTTAGTCAGGGCATGGGGTGAGCAGTTCTTC.

This clonotype was recorded once. The chain's CDR3 is CASSSPPRGGLLDEQYF. The CDR3 DNA is TGTGCCAGCAGTTCCCCCCCCAGGGGCGGATTGCTAGACGAGCAGTACTTC. The chain employs TRBV7-9 and TRBJ2-7; tentative D call: TRBD1 (6 bases). Trimming took off 6 bases at V and 5 bases at J, with 26 bases between the two ends. The CDR3 length is 17 residues. The V gene's germline CDR1 is SEHNR and CDR2 FQNEAQ (reference sequence).

This clonotype was recorded a few times. The CDR3 is CASSTRGTGGGYGYTF. DNA of the CDR3: TGTGCCAGCAGTACCAGAGGGACAGGGGGCGGCTATGGCTACACCTTC. The rearrangement uses TRBV12-3 or TRBV12-4 and TRBJ1-2, with 12 bases aligning to TRBD1. This CDR3 region has 16 residues. V lost 5 bases and J lost 4; bases outside the gene matches: 8.

This clonotype showed up just a few times. This chain links TRBV28 with TRBJ2-7, with a possible D match to TRBD1 (6 bases). The length of the CDR3 is 15 residues. With 3 bases removed from V and 2 bases from J, the gap between germline ends came to 14 bases. Germline assignment: CDR1 MDHEN and CDR2 SYDVKM. The CDR3 is CASSFQGHIAYEQYF. The CDR3 DNA reads as TGTGCCAGCAGTTTTCAGGGGCATATAGCCTACGAGCAGTACTTC.

V and J are TRBV6-1 and TRBJ2-3; D is unresolved. This CDR3 has 13 residues. Germline V lookup: CDR1 MNHNS, CDR2 SASEGT. Trimming removed 0 bases at V and 6 bases at J, with 7 bases between. The DNA for the CDR3 is TGTGCCAGCAGTGAAGCCAGACATGATACGCAGTATTTT. This sequence encodes CASSEARHDTQYF.